The 22 T cell receptor beta chains below were found in one sample sequenced in a study of blood T cell repertoires in COVID-19. Produced via immunoSEQ multiplex PCR; TCRdb's table is partial and in-frame only. The sample includes 280,000 or so clones, 70% to 90% seen only once; the top ten take approximately 8.8%. Sequenced material: peripheral blood. Every receptor here comes from a man aged 18-30 years with active or convalescent COVID-19.

A remark on this clone: Within the sample, other DNA sequences also encode this same CDR3. This rearrangement joins TRBV11-2 to TRBJ1-4; the match to TRBD1 covers 10 bases. Germline V lookup: CDR1 SGHAT, CDR2 FQNNGV. The CDR3 loop spans 15 amino acids. With V trimmed by 1 base and J by 6 bases, 2 bases remained unmatched. In DNA, the CDR3 is TGTGCCAGCAGCTTAGTCGGGACAGGGGATGAAAAACTGTTTTTT. Its translation is CASSLVGTGDEKLFF.

This chain connects TRBV5-1 to TRBJ2-5; the match to TRBD1 covers 9 bases. Germline CDR1 SGHRS, CDR2 YFSETQ. V lost 1 base and J lost 4; bases outside the gene matches: 11. The CDR3 runs 17 residues. Written as DNA, the CDR3 is TGCGCCAGCAGCTTGAATGCCCGGGCGGGACAGGGAGAGACCCAGTACTTC. Its translation is CASSLNARAGQGETQYF.

The chain carries TRBV10-3 and TRBJ1-2; possible D gene TRBD1, 6 bases. CDR3 length: 13 amino acids. Trimming stripped 6 bases from V and 4 bases from J, with 12 bases between. Germline V gene sequence: CDR1 ENHRY, CDR2 SYGVKD. CDR3 region: CAISKVQGYGYTF. CDR3 DNA: TGTGCCATCAGCAAAGTACAGGGCTATGGCTACACCTTC.

The gene calls are TRBV9 and TRBJ2-1, with 10 bases identical to TRBD2. With 3 bases clipped from V and 4 bases from J, the junction kept 4 bases outside the gene matches. There are 15 residues in the CDR3. Germline CDR1 and CDR2: SGDLS and YYNGEE. This CDR3 reads CASSGHSGGYNEQFF. The DNA of the CDR3 is TGTGCCAGCAGCGGCCATAGCGGGGGGTACAATGAGCAGTTCTTC.

The chain has TRBV5-6 and TRBJ1-3, with 7 bases identical to TRBD1. The CDR3 runs 16 residues. The V gene's germline CDR1 is SGHDT and CDR2 YYEEEE. Trimming cost V 0 bases and J 0 bases; bases outside gene matches: 3. The CDR3 region is CASSLGHRGSGNTIYF. The CDR3 bases are TGTGCCAGCAGCTTGGGTCACAGGGGCTCTGGAAACACCATATATTTT.

This sequence joins TRBV2 and TRBJ1-5, with 8 nucleotides matching TRBD1. CDR1 is SNHLY and CDR2 is FYNNEI in the germline V gene. There are 13 residues in the CDR3. J gave up 7 bases and V 6 bases, and 5 bases lay outside the gene matches. The CDR3 nucleotides are TGTGCCAGCAGGGACAGGGAAGGACAGCCCCAGCATTTT. Translated: CASRDREGQPQHF.

V is TRBV11-3 and J is TRBJ1-1; a weak D match, TRBD1 (6 bases). Looked up from germline, CDR1 is SGHNT and CDR2 is YENEEA. CDR3 length: 14 amino acids. V lost 5 bases and J 1 base, leaving 11 bases between the germline ends. The CDR3 DNA reads as TGTGCCAGCAGCCTTGGGGGACAGAACACTGAAGCTTTCTTT. Its protein product is CASSLGGQNTEAFF.

This sequence joins TRBV12-3 or TRBV12-4 and TRBJ2-1; D may be TRBD2 (7 bases). The CDR3 is 13 residues long. V was trimmed by 11 bases and J by 5 bases, leaving 16 bases between them. CDR3 DNA: TGTGCCTCCCAGGGGAGGGTCCACAATGAGCAGTTCTTC. Amino acid sequence: CASQGRVHNEQFF.

The chain is built from TRBV7-6 and TRBJ2-3, with 7 nucleotides matching TRBD2. V shed 5 bases, J shed 2 bases, and the junction held 10 bases outside the gene matches. Germline CDR1 is SGHVS and CDR2 is FNYEAQ. The CDR3 spans 16 residues. CDR3 residues: CASSPRVAGFTDTQYF. The CDR3 bases are TGTGCCAGCAGCCCTAGGGTAGCGGGCTTCACAGATACGCAGTATTTT.

The chain couples TRBV19 to TRBJ1-2; D perhaps matches TRBD1 (5 bases). The V gene's germline CDR1 is LNHDA and CDR2 SQIVND (reference sequence). V was cut by 3 bases and J by 7 bases, with 12 bases left in between. The CDR3 is 13 residues long. CDR3: CASSISREAGYTF. In DNA form, the CDR3 reads TGTGCCAGTAGTATCAGCAGGGAGGCTGGCTACACCTTC.

J is TRBJ1-1 and V is TRBV11-2; D not resolved. Trimming removed 2 bases at V and 8 bases at J, with 6 bases between. The CDR3 loop spans 11 amino acids. Germline V gene data show CDR1 as SGHAT and CDR2 as FQNNGV. The CDR3 spells CASSLQAEAFF. CDR3 nucleotide sequence: TGTGCCAGCAGCTTACAGGCCGAAGCTTTCTTT. The full variable domain, in which reference TRBV11-2 and TRBJ1-1 provide the parts outside the CDR3, is EAGVAQSPRYKIIEKRQSVAFWCNPISGHATLYWYQQILGQGPKLLIQFQNNGVVDDSQLPKDRFSAERLKGVDSTLKIQPAKLEDSAVYLCASSLQAEAFFGQGTRLTVV.

The rearrangement joins TRBV5-1 to TRBJ2-7; 10 nucleotides line up with TRBD2. Looked up from germline, CDR1 is SGHRS and CDR2 is YFSETQ. The ends lost 0 bases at V and 4 bases at J; junction bases unmatched: 1. CDR3 length: 14 residues. This CDR3 is CASSLGSGGYEQYF. The CDR3 bases are TGCGCCAGCAGCTTGGGTAGCGGGGGGTACGAGCAGTACTTC.

The V call is TRBV6-5, the J call TRBJ2-7; 7 bases align to TRBD2. The length of the CDR3 is 15 residues. Germline CDR1 is MNHEY and CDR2 is SVGAGI. Trimming removed 5 bases from V and 3 bases from J; junction bases left unmatched: 10. The CDR3 sequence: CASSLTGTTNYEQYF. The DNA of the CDR3 is TGTGCCAGCAGTCTTACGGGGACTACCAACTACGAGCAGTACTTC.

The chain joins TRBV3-1 (or the pseudogene TRBV3-2) to TRBJ1-2, with 8 positions matching TRBD1. The germline CDR1 and CDR2 sequences are LGHDT and YNNKEL (reference sequence). The CDR3 length is 16 residues. V shed 3 bases and J 4 bases; nucleotides not matched to a gene: 10. The CDR3: CASSHPVAGGGYGYTF. In DNA form, the CDR3 reads TGTGCCAGCAGCCACCCTGTGGCAGGGGGCGGCTATGGCTACACCTTC.

The chain links TRBV9 to TRBJ2-2; D may be TRBD2 (6 bases). Germline CDR1 SGDLS, CDR2 YYNGEE. The germline V and J ends were trimmed by 1 base and 6 bases, with 10 bases remaining between them. CDR3 length: 14 amino acids. The CDR3: CASSVTGVAGELFF. Written as DNA, the CDR3 is TGTGCCAGCAGCGTAACGGGGGTGGCCGGGGAGCTGTTTTTT.

The chain links TRBV7-6 to TRBJ2-1, with 9 bases that match TRBD2. CDR3 length: 16 amino acids. Looked up from germline, CDR1 is SGHVS and CDR2 is FNYEAQ. The V gene end was trimmed by 2 bases and the J gene end by 2 bases; junction bases not matched to a gene: 4. CDR3 coding DNA: TGTGCCAGCAGCTTATTTGCGGGGGGGCCCTACAATGAGCAGTTCTTC. Its translation: CASSLFAGGPYNEQFF.

This clone showed up just once. The chain links TRBV19 to TRBJ1-2; 7 bases are shared with TRBD1. The V gene end was trimmed by 5 bases and the J gene end by 4 bases; junction bases not matched to a gene: 7. Germline V gene lookup returns CDR1 LNHDA and CDR2 SQIVND (reference sequence). The CDR3 extends over 14 amino acids. The DNA for the CDR3 is TGTGCCAGTAGTCCAAGGGACAGATTCTATGGCTACACCTTC. Translating it yields CASSPRDRFYGYTF.

This clone has just one count. The chain uses TRBV5-1 and TRBJ1-5; the match to TRBD1 covers 9 bases. This CDR3 comprises 14 residues. V was pared by 2 bases and J by 5 bases, with 2 bases of the junction left unmatched. From germline, CDR1 is SGHRS and CDR2 YFSETQ. The DNA of the CDR3 is TGCGCCAGCAGCTTTACAGGGGGCGATCAGCCCCAGCATTTT. Its protein is CASSFTGGDQPQHF.

V and J are TRBV13 and TRBJ1-1; 8 bases are a match to TRBD1. The germline V gene encodes CDR1 PRHDT and CDR2 FYEKMQ (reference sequence). This CDR3 is 17 amino acids long. The ends lost 6 bases at V and 5 bases at J; junction bases unmatched: 17. The CDR3 here is CASSPEISQGASTEAFF. In DNA, the CDR3 is TGTGCCAGCAGTCCAGAGATATCGCAGGGGGCTAGTACTGAAGCTTTCTTT.

The gene calls are TRBV19 and TRBJ1-1; 8 bases align to TRBD1. V was clipped by 5 bases and J by 0 bases; unmatched bases: 8. The germline CDR1 and CDR2 sequences are LNHDA and SQIVND (reference sequence). This CDR3 region has 16 residues. The CDR3 spells CASSSRGRELNTEAFF. The CDR3, as DNA: TGTGCCAGTAGTTCCAGGGGGCGAGAATTGAACACTGAAGCTTTCTTT.

The chain is built from TRBV5-1 and TRBJ1-6; D call uncertain. Germline CDR1 and CDR2: SGHRS and YFSETQ. The CDR3 sequence is 13 residues long. V was cut by 0 bases and J by 6 bases, with 4 bases left in between. CDR3 protein: CASSLDLNSPLHF. The CDR3, as DNA: TGCGCCAGCAGCTTGGATCTTAATTCACCCCTCCACTTT.

This chain connects TRBV11-2 to TRBJ1-1; 8 bases align to TRBD1. CDR1 is SGHAT and CDR2 is FQNNGV in the germline V gene. CDR3 length: 18 amino acids. Trimming cost V 3 bases and J 2 bases; bases outside gene matches: 14. CDR3 region: CASSLGRGDRPRNTEAFF. In DNA, the CDR3 is TGTGCCAGCAGCTTGGGCCGCGGGGACAGGCCGCGAAACACTGAAGCTTTCTTT.